What follows is one TCR beta chain and its context. Using its own MiXCR run on the 5' RACE reads, TCRdb lists one record per CDR3 protein. The repertoire has 100,000 or so distinct CDR3 sequences, roughly 18% of them found once; the top ten carry approximately 5.7%. The entry originates in a study of T cells of healthy individuals. V lost 5 bases to trimming and J lost 7 bases, with 14 bases between them. The germline CDR1 and CDR2 sequences are LNHNV and YYDKDF (reference sequence). CDR3 length: 14 amino acids. The V call is TRBV15, the J call TRBJ2-2; D unresolved. This clonotype was obtained from a human donor in good health. CDR3 protein: CATSEKKGHGELFF. CDR3 DNA sequence: TGTGCCACCAGCGAGAAAAAGGGCCACGGGGAGCTGTTTTTT.